The rows below give T cell receptor beta chains drawn from one sample of a study of CD8 T cells in ankylosing spondylitis. One entry per CDR3 protein, called by TCRdb with MiXCR from the 5' RACE reads. The sample includes around 230,000 distinct CDR3 sequences, 7% to 10% of them seen just once. Sample: blood, either unsorted or a sorted T cell fraction (not recorded which). These receptors came from a female donor with ankylosing spondylitis or in good health (not recorded which). The CDR3 runs from the conserved cysteine through the conserved F or W. A D gene is named only where the DNA matches it firmly. Part of the rows lack a size; the others show once, few, many or a class for expanded clones.

many,TRBJ2-7,TRBV5-1,TRBD2,CASSGAGLYEQYF,TGCGCCAGCAGCGGAGCGGGGCTCTACGAGCAGTACTTC
few,TRBJ1-1,TRBV7-2,-,CASSRFQGNTEAFF,TGTGCCAGCAGCCGGTTCCAGGGTAACACTGAAGCTTTCTTT
-,TRBJ2-7,TRBV7-2,-,CASSPRSSSYEQYF,TGTGCCAGCAGCCCCCGCTCGAGCTCCTACGAGCAGTACTTC
many,TRBJ2-7,TRBV6-5,TRBD2,CASSLQGGLAGVNEQYF,TGTGCCAGCAGTTTACAGGGCGGACTAGCGGGAGTAAACGAGCAGTACTTC
few,TRBJ2-5,TRBV11-2,-,CASSLEGGYQETQYF,TGTGCCAGCAGCTTGGAAGGGGGATACCAAGAGACCCAGTACTTC
few,TRBJ1-1,TRBV7-9,-,CASSLGTGSISEAFF,TGTGCCAGCAGCTTGGGAACAGGTTCCATATCTGAAGCTTTCTTT
many,TRBJ2-4,TRBV2,TRBD2,CASSPGLAGIVWIQYF,TGTGCCAGCAGTCCGGGACTAGCGGGAATTGTGTGGATTCAGTACTTC
-,TRBJ2-7,TRBV7-2,TRBD2,CASSARGPSGSYGQYF,TGTGCCAGCAGCGCGAGAGGTCCTAGCGGGAGCTACGGGCAGTACTTC
many,TRBJ2-2,TRBV12-3/TRBV12-4,-,CASSLPTRNTGELFF,TGTGCCAGCAGTTTGCCGACAAGGAACACCGGGGAGCTGTTTTTT
many,TRBJ2-1,TRBV7-8,-,CASSYGTLSTNEQFF,TGTGCCAGCAGCTACGGGACTTTATCTACGAATGAGCAGTTCTTC
many,TRBJ1-1,TRBV7-9,-,CASSRALEAFF,TGTGCCAGCAGCCGGGCACTAGAAGCTTTCTTT
many,TRBJ1-5,TRBV7-2,-,CASSPSRPNNQPQHF,TGTGCCAGCAGCCCGTCGCGGCCTAACAATCAGCCCCAGCATTTT
many,TRBJ2-7,TRBV5-1,-,CASSWLIGLSYEQYF,TGCGCCAGCAGCTGGTTAATAGGGCTATCCTACGAGCAGTACTTC
many,TRBJ2-5,TRBV6-5,TRBD1,CASTLTGGRETQYF,TGTGCCAGCACCTTAACAGGGGGTCGAGAGACCCAGTACTTC